The 15 T cell receptor beta chains below come from one sample, sequenced in a study of cytomegalovirus exposure and HLA in healthy donors. The PCR had 60 Vbeta and 13 Jbeta primers. Sequencing was performed with immunoSEQ multiplex PCR; in TCRdb, only in-frame clones are kept and a portion is missing. The profile covers approximately 140,000 clones, with 80% appearing a single time and roughly 4% taken by the ten largest. The sequenced sample consisted of PBMCs. The source is a woman in her 40s in good health and CMV-seronegative.

This clone was detected only a few times. This rearrangement joins TRBV7-9 to TRBJ2-1; 7 bases map to TRBD1. The germline CDR1 and CDR2 sequences are SEHNR and FQNEAQ (reference sequence). Unmatched junction bases numbered 7, after V lost 5 bases and J lost 6 bases. The CDR3 has 14 residues. In DNA, the CDR3 is TGTGCCAGCAGCAGAGACAGGGTGGGCAATGAGCAGTTCTTC. It yields the protein CASSRDRVGNEQFF.

This clone was found once. CDR3 sequence: CASSLRTSGRAGELFF. CDR3 nucleotides: TGTGCCAGCAGCCTCCGGACTAGCGGGAGGGCCGGGGAGCTGTTTTTT. The chain is built from TRBV5-4 and TRBJ2-2, with 15 bases identical to TRBD2. CDR1 is SGHNT and CDR2 is YYREEE in the germline V gene (reference sequence). This CDR3 contains 16 residues. The ends lost 4 bases at V and 6 bases at J; junction bases unmatched: 4.

This chain joins TRBV28 and TRBJ2-7; D is ambiguous. V was clipped by 7 bases and J by 6 bases, with 13 bases between them. Per the germline V gene, CDR1 is MDHEN and CDR2 is SYDVKM. This CDR3 is 12 amino acids long. Here the CDR3 DNA reads TGTGCCAGCACGGGTTTCGGTAGCGAGCAGTACTTC. Translated: CASTGFGSEQYF.

This rearrangement joins TRBV7-2 to TRBJ2-3; TRBD2 matches 11 bases. Germline lookup yields CDR1 SGHTA and CDR2 FQGNSA. J was trimmed by 7 bases and V by 5 bases; bases with no gene match: 11. CDR3 length: 16 amino acids. This CDR3 is CASSEGSGRGTYTQYF. DNA of the CDR3: TGTGCCAGCAGCGAAGGTAGCGGGAGGGGAACCTATACGCAGTATTTT.

This rearrangement joins TRBV7-2 to TRBJ1-4, with a tentative D call TRBD1 (5 bases). Germline-derived CDR1 and CDR2 are SGHTA and FQGNSA. Trimming removed 2 bases at V and 7 bases at J, with 11 bases between. The CDR3 has 14 amino acids. CDR3 amino acids: CASSLLGGTEKLFF. The CDR3 DNA reads as TGTGCCAGCAGCTTATTGGGAGGGACTGAAAAACTGTTTTTT.

The genes are TRBV27 and TRBJ2-1; 11 bases fit TRBD2. This CDR3 is 13 amino acids long. Losses at the gene ends were 6 bases for V and 14 bases for J; bases not matched to a gene: 9. Germline V gene lookup returns CDR1 MNHEY and CDR2 SMNVEV (reference sequence). In nucleotides, the CDR3 is TGTGCCAGCAGCCCGACTAGCGGGGCCGCGGAGTTCTTC. Its translation: CASSPTSGAAEFF.

This rearrangement joins TRBV2 to TRBJ1-5; D might be TRBD1 (5 bases). CDR1 and CDR2 (germline): SNHLY, FYNNEI. The CDR3 totals 14 residues. Trimming stripped 4 bases from V and 5 bases from J, with 12 bases between. This CDR3 is CASSVQGSYQPQHF. CDR3 nucleotide sequence: TGTGCCAGCAGTGTTCAGGGATCTTATCAGCCCCAGCATTTT.

The chain combines TRBV5-1 with TRBJ2-5; TRBD2 aligns across 15 bases. Germline values: CDR1 SGHRS, CDR2 YFSETQ. This CDR3 is 16 amino acids long. The V gene end was trimmed by 4 bases and the J gene end by 4 bases; junction bases not matched to a gene: 5. Written as DNA, the CDR3 is TGCGCCAGCAGCCCGCCGGGACTAGCGGGGGGAGAGACCCAGTACTTC. It translates to CASSPPGLAGGETQYF.

The chain links TRBV18 to TRBJ1-4; D is possibly TRBD1 (5 bases). CDR3 size: 14 residues. V was pared by 3 bases and J by 8 bases, with 13 bases between. The germline gives CDR1 KGHSH, CDR2 LQKENI. The CDR3 bases are TGTGCCAGCTCACCCCAGGGCGTTGAAGAAAAACTGTTTTTT. Its translation: CASSPQGVEEKLFF. The variable domain in full, completed from reference TRBV18 and TRBJ1-4, reads NAGVMQNPRHLVRRRGQEARLRCSPMKGHSHVYWYRQLPEEGLKFMVYLQKENIIDESGMPKERFSAEFPKEGPSILRIQQVVRGDSAAYFCASSPQGVEEKLFFGSGTQLSVL.

This rearrangement joins TRBV7-8 to TRBJ1-4; weak D call: TRBD1 (6 bases). Trimming took 5 bases from V and 5 from J, leaving 18 bases between them. The germline V gene encodes CDR1 SGHVS and CDR2 FQNEAQ. The CDR3 spans 16 residues. This CDR3 is CASSQRGGTANEKLFF. CDR3 in DNA: TGTGCCAGCAGCCAGAGGGGGGGAACCGCGAATGAAAAACTGTTTTTT. Complete variable domain (other parts from reference TRBV7-8 and TRBJ1-4): GAGVSQSPRYKVAKRGQDVALRCDPISGHVSLFWYQQALGQGPEFLTYFQNEAQLDKSGLPSDRFFAERPEGSVSTLKIQRTQQEDSAVYLCASSQRGGTANEKLFFGSGTQLSVL.

This clone was counted a single time. The gene calls are TRBV28 and TRBJ1-2; possibly TRBD1 for D (5 bases). From germline, CDR1 is MDHEN and CDR2 SYDVKM. The CDR3 spans 16 residues. V shed 3 bases and J shed 0 bases, with 14 bases lying between them. The CDR3 nucleotides are TGTGCCAGCAGTTTTAATGGGGCCATAGCTAACTATGGCTACACCTTC. It specifies CASSFNGAIANYGYTF.

The chain is built from TRBV7-3 and TRBJ2-1, with 9 bases fitting TRBD2. The CDR3 length is 16 residues. The V gene end was trimmed by 0 bases and the J gene end by 5 bases; junction bases not matched to a gene: 5. Germline lookup yields CDR1 SGHTA and CDR2 FQGTGA. This chain's CDR3 is CASSLTSGGSNNEQFF. The CDR3 DNA follows: TGTGCCAGCAGCTTAACTAGCGGGGGCTCAAACAATGAGCAGTTCTTC.

There are a few counts of this clone. V usage is TRBV28 and J usage is TRBJ2-6; D is unclear. V lost 6 bases and J 0 bases, leaving 12 bases between the germline ends. The CDR3 sequence is 16 residues long. Germline V gene data show CDR1 as MDHEN and CDR2 as SYDVKM. In DNA form, the CDR3 reads TGTGCCAGCAGCTCCCTTGTGAGCTCTGGGGCCAACGTCCTGACTTTC. Translated, it gives CASSSLVSSGANVLTF.

The rearrangement joins TRBV5-6 to TRBJ1-2, with 7 nucleotides matching TRBD1. Germline V gives CDR1 SGHDT, CDR2 YYEEEE. This CDR3 is built from 15 residues. V was clipped by 3 bases and J by 4 bases; unmatched bases: 9. The CDR3 DNA follows: TGTGCCAGCAGCTGGACACAGGGGACGGCCTATGGCTACACCTTC. It yields the protein CASSWTQGTAYGYTF.

This chain joins TRBV19 and TRBJ1-6; D may be TRBD1 (6 bases). This CDR3 comprises 15 residues. Germline assignment: CDR1 LNHDA and CDR2 SQIVND (reference sequence). Trimming left V 4 bases short and J 5 bases short, with 12 bases between. CDR3 loop: CASSRGSGDNSPLHF. The DNA of the CDR3 is TGTGCCAGTAGTAGGGGGTCAGGGGATAATTCACCCCTCCACTTT.